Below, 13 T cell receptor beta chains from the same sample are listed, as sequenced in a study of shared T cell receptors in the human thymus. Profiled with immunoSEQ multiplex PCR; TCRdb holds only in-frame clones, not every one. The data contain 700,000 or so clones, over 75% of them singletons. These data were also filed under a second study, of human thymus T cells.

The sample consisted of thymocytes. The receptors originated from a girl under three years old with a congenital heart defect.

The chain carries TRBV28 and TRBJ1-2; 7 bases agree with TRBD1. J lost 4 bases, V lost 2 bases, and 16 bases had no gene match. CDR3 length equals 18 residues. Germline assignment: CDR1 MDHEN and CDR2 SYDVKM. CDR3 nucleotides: TGTGCCAGCAGTTTAAGGAGGGGATGGGACAGAAGGTTCTATGGCTACACCTTC. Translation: CASSLRRGWDRRFYGYTF.

This CDR3 is CASRPEEGWDQPQHF. The CDR3 DNA follows: TGTGCCAGCAGACCCGAGGAGGGGTGGGACCAGCCCCAGCATTTT. The V call is TRBV28, the J call TRBJ1-5; D is possibly TRBD1 (5 bases). The CDR3 runs 15 residues. Trimming left V 6 bases short and J 7 bases short, with 19 bases between. CDR1 MDHEN and CDR2 SYDVKM come from the germline V gene.

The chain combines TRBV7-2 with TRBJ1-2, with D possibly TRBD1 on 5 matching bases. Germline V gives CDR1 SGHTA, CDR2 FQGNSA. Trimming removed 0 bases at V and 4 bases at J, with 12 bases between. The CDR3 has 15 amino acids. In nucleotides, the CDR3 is TGTGCCAGCAGCTTAGCAGGGGAGGCCTTCTATGGCTACACCTTC. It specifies CASSLAGEAFYGYTF. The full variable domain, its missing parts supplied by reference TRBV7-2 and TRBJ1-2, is GAGVSQSPSNKVTEKGKDVELRCDPISGHTALYWYRQSLGQGLEFLIYFQGNSAPDKSGLPSDRFSAERTGGSVSTLTIQRTQQEDSAVYLCASSLAGEAFYGYTFGSGTRLTVV.

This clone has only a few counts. This CDR3 is CASSLWDSLGYGYTF. CDR3 sequence (DNA): TGCGCCAGCAGCTTGTGGGACAGTCTTGGGTATGGCTACACCTTC. The genes are TRBV5-1 and TRBJ1-2, with TRBD1 identical over 7 bases. CDR1 is SGHRS and CDR2 is YFSETQ in the germline V gene. V was pared by 1 base and J by 5 bases, with 8 bases of the junction left unmatched. The CDR3 loop spans 15 amino acids.

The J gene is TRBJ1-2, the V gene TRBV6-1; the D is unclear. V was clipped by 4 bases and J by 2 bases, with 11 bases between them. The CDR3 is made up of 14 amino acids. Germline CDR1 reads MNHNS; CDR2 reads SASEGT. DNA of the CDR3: TGTGCCAGCAGTGCTACCCAACTCAACTATGGCTACACCTTC. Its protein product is CASSATQLNYGYTF.

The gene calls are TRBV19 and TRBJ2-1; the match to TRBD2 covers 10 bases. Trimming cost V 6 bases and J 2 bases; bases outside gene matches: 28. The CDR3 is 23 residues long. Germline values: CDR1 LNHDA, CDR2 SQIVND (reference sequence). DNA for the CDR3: TGTGCCAGTAGCCGAGGCCCTGAGAGCGGGGGGGGCATCGTTCGACTCCCCTACAATGAGCAGTTCTTC. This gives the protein CASSRGPESGGGIVRLPYNEQFF.

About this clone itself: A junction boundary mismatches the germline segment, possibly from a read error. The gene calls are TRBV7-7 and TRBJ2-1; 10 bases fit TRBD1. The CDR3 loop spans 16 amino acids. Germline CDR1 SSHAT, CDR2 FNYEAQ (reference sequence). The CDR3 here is CASSLGRQGARNEQFF. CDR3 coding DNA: TGTGCTAGCAGCTTAGGGAGACAGGGGGCGCGGAATGAGCAGTTCTTC.

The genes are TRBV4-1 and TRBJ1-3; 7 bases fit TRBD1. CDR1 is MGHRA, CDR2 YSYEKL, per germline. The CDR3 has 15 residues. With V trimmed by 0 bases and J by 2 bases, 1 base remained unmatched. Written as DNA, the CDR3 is TGCGCCAGCAGCCAAGACAGGGGGACTGGAAACACCATATATTTT. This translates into CASSQDRGTGNTIYF.

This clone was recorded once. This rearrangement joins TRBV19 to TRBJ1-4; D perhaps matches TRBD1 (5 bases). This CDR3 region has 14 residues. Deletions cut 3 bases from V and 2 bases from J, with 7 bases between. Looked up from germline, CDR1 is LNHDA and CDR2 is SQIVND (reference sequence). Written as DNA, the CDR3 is TGTGCCAGTAGTATCAAGGGGACTAATGAAAAACTGTTTTTT. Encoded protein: CASSIKGTNEKLFF.

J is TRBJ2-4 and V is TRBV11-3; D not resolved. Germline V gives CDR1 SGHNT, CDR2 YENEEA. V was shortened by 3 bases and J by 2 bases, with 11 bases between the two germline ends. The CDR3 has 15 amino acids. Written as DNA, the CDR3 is TGTGCCAGCAGCTTCCCCAACATAACCAAAAACATTCAGTACTTC. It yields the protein CASSFPNITKNIQYF.

The CDR3 DNA is TGTGCCAGCAGCTTGGCCAGGGGTCCAAAGGCACACGTCCTGACTTTC. Its translation: CASSLARGPKAHVLTF. The chain employs TRBV5-8 and TRBJ2-6; a weak D match, TRBD1 (6 bases). Trimming left V 0 bases short and J 11 bases short, with 18 bases between. The CDR3 is 16 amino acids. Germline-derived CDR1 and CDR2 are SGHTS and YDEGEE.

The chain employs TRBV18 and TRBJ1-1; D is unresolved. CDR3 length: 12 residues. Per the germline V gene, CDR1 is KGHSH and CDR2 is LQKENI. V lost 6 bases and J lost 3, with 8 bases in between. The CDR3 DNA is TGTGCCAGCTCTAAAGAGGACACTGAAGCTTTCTTT. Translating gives CASSKEDTEAFF.

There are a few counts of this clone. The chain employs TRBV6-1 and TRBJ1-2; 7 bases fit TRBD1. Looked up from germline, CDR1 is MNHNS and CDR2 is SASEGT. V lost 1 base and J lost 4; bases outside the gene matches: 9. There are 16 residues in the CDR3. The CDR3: CASSEVTGAFLYGYTF. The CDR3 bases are TGTGCCAGCAGTGAAGTAACAGGGGCTTTCCTCTATGGCTACACCTTC.